This TCR beta chain was observed in a study of blood T cell repertoires in COVID-19. As handled by the study authors: Estimation of nucleated cell counts was performed using reference gene primer amplification. TCRdb's copy holds only in-frame clones and misses some; the assay was immunoSEQ multiplex PCR. V and J calls and clone size are as listed in that table; D and trimming were resolved from the DNA. The sample has around 480,000 clones, around 89% seen once; the top ten hold over 10%. Enrollment of patients from Seattle took place during active infection, with longitudinal follow-up. V lost 4 bases to trimming and J lost 8 bases, with 14 bases between them. The CDR3 has 13 amino acids. Germline CDR1 LGHNA, CDR2 YNFKEQ.

Sequenced input: peripheral blood. This chain connects TRBV4-2 to TRBJ1-2, with a tentative D call TRBD1 (5 bases). The TCR was taken from a woman between 45 and 60 years old with COVID-19, enrolled during active disease. This CDR3 is CASSPGVSEGYTF. The DNA of the CDR3 is TGTGCCAGCAGCCCGGGGGTGTCGGAGGGCTACACCTTC.